The rows below give T cell receptor beta chains drawn from one sample of a study of blood T cell repertoires in COVID-19. Profiling relied on immunoSEQ multiplex PCR, and the TCRdb table lists in-frame clones only, not all of them. This table holds some 300,000 clones, 89% found once. The sample consisted of PBMCs or T cells enriched from blood (not recorded which). Receptors originate from a woman in her forties or fifties who had been exposed to COVID-19. CDR3s include the opening cysteine and the closing phenylalanine or tryptophan. D genes are given only for firm matches. Only part of the rows carry a size: once, few, many, or a class if the clone is expanded.

size	D	V	J	DNA	CDR3
-	TRBD2	TRBV18	TRBJ2-2	TGTGCCAGCTCACCACGAGGCGGGGGGAACACCGGGGAGCTGTTTTTT	CASSPRGGGNTGELFF
-	-	TRBV3-1/TRBV3-2	TRBJ2-3	TGTGCCAGCAGCCAAGTAGCAAATACGCAGTATTTT	CASSQVANTQYF
-	-	TRBV3-1/TRBV3-2	TRBJ2-3	TGTGCCAGCAGTCCCCGGGCGGGTGGGACAGATACGCAGTATTTT	CASSPRAGGTDTQYF
-	TRBD1	TRBV28	TRBJ1-2	TGTGCCAGCAGTCCCCCGACAGGGCGTAATGGCTACACCTTC	CASSPPTGRNGYTF
-	TRBD1	TRBV7-6	TRBJ1-2	TGTGCCAGCAGCTTAGAGGGACAGTCTGGGGGCTACACCTTC	CASSLEGQSGGYTF
-	-	TRBV3-1/TRBV3-2	TRBJ2-1	TGTGCCAGCAGCCAAGGAAATGGGTGGAGCCGATCCTACAATGAGCAGTTCTTC	CASSQGNGWSRSYNEQFF
-	-	TRBV7-9	TRBJ1-3	TGTGCCAGCAGCTTACGGACAGTTGGAAACACCATATATTTT	CASSLRTVGNTIYF
-	-	TRBV7-9	TRBJ1-1	TGTGCCAGCAGACCCCAGGGCCTTGAAGCTTTCTTT	CASRPQGLEAFF
once	-	TRBV21-1	TRBJ2-2	TGTGCCAGCAGCAAAGGACGAATTGGGACTAGCGGGGGGAGGAACACCGGGGAGCTGTTTTTT	CASSKGRIGTSGGRNTGELFF
-	TRBD1	TRBV19	TRBJ2-7	TGTGCCAGTGGACCTATCGGGACAGGGACTTACGAGCAGTACTTC	CASGPIGTGTYEQYF
-	-	TRBV28	TRBJ1-5	TGTGCCAGCAGTTTGGGGGGGGATTATCAGCCCCAGCATTTT	CASSLGGDYQPQHF
-	TRBD1	TRBV7-2	TRBJ1-5	TGTGCCAGCAGCTTAGACGCGACAGGGGTACGACAGCCCCAGCATTTT	CASSLDATGVRQPQHF
-	TRBD1	TRBV19	TRBJ1-5	TGTGCCAGTAGTATTATCACAGGGGGCGAGACTCAGCCCCAGCATTTT	CASSIITGGETQPQHF
-	TRBD2	TRBV28	TRBJ2-3	TGTGCCAGCAGTTTCCAGACTAGCGGGGGGGAGGATACGCAGTATTTT	CASSFQTSGGEDTQYF
-	TRBD1	TRBV5-6	TRBJ1-2	TGTGCCAGCAGCTTGGCCTCAGGGGGCCTGCACACCTTC	CASSLASGGLHTF
-	-	TRBV12-3/TRBV12-4	TRBJ1-1	TGTGCCAGCAGTTCTCCCGGTAGGAGGGCTTTCTTT	CASSSPGRRAFF
-	-	TRBV6-5	TRBJ2-7	TGTGCCAGCAGCGTGACAGTTTACGAGCAGTACTTC	CASSVTVYEQYF